This T cell receptor beta chain was identified in a study of blood T cell repertoires in COVID-19. Study-wide background: T cells, B-cell-depleted T cells, or PBMCs supplied cDNA or gDNA.

Sequenced by immunoSEQ multiplex PCR; TCRdb stores in-frame clones only, minus some. In the table there are fewer than 500,000 clones, more than 75% of which are singletons. CDR3 length: 13 amino acids. The V gene lost 5 bases and the J gene lost 4 bases, with 11 bases spanning the gap. Germline V gene sequence: CDR1 MRHNA, CDR2 SNTAGT. Cohorts were determined from participant-reported clinical history. The clonotype was recovered from a woman aged 25 to 39 with acute COVID-19. The sample comprised PBMCs or T cells enriched from blood (not recorded which). The chain uses TRBV6-4 and TRBJ1-1; D not resolved. The CDR3 coding sequence is TGTGCCAGCAGTTACGAACTGCTCACTGAAGCTTTCTTT. Translating it yields CASSYELLTEAFF.